The clone carrying this T cell receptor (beta chain) has ten or more counts. Its antigen is as yet unknown. The source of the sample is a study of T cells in Graves' hyperthyroidism and ophthalmopathy. Study-level findings and limits: Stable hyperthyroidism and ophthalmopathy were separated using 13 V-J signatures.

TCR beta CDR3 regions were amplified from RNA transcripts. An initial round of RT-PCR targeting the TCR CDR3 relied on the HTBI primer set. TCRdb itself ran the multiplex PCR reads through MiXCR, one entry per CDR3 protein. The profile shows approximately 380,000 distinct CDR3 sequences, less than 20% of them singletons. The TCR sequence derives from a man aged 18 to 29 with Graves' ophthalmopathy. Material for sequencing was blood.

The CDR3 sequence is CASYYAGNQETQYF. CDR3 coding DNA: TGTGCCAGCTACTATGCGGGGAACCAAGAGACCCAGTACTTC. The V call is TRBV2, the J call TRBJ2-5; possible D gene TRBD2, 6 bases. The CDR3 loop spans 14 amino acids. CDR1 SNHLY and CDR2 FYNNEI come from the germline V gene. With 8 bases removed from V and 0 bases from J, the gap between germline ends came to 13 bases.